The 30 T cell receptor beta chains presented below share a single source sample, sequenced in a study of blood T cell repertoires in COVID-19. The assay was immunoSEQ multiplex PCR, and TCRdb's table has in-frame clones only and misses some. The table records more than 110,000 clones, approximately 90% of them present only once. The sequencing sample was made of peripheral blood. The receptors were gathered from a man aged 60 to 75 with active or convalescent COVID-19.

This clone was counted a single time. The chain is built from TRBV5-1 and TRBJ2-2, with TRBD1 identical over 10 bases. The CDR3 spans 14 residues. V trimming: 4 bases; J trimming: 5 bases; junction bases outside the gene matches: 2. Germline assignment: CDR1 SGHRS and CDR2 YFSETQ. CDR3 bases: TGCGCCAGCAGCCGGGGACAGGGGACCGGGGAGCTGTTTTTT. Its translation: CASSRGQGTGELFF.

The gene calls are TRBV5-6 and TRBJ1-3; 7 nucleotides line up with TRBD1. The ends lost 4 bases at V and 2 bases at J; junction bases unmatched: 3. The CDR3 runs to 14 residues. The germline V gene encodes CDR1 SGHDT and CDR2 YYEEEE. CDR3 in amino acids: CASSARGTGNTIYF. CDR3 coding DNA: TGTGCCAGCAGCGCCAGGGGGACTGGAAACACCATATATTTT. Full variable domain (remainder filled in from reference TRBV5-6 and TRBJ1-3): DAGVTQSPTHLIKTRGQQVTLRCSPKSGHDTVSWYQQALGQGPQFIFQYYEEEERQRGNFPDRFSGHQFPNYSSELNVNALLLGDSALYLCASSARGTGNTIYFGEGSWLTVV.

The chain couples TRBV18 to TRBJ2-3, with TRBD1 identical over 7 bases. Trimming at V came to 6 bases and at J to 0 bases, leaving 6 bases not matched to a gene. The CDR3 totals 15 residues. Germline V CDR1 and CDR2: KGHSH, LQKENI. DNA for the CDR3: TGTGCCAGCTCCCTGGGACAGCCTAGCACAGATACGCAGTATTTT. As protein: CASSLGQPSTDTQYF.

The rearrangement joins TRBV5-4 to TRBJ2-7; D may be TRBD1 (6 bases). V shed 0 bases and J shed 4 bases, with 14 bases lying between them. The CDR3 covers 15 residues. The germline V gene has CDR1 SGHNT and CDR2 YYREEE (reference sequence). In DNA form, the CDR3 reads TGTGCCAGCAGCTTGGGTCCAGGGGCGCAATACGAGCAGTACTTC. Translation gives CASSLGPGAQYEQYF.

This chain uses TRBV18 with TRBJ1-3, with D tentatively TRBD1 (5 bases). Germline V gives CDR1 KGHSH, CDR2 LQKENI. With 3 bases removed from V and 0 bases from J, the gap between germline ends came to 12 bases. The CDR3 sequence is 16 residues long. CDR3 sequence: CASSPPSGGSGNTIYF. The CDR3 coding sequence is TGTGCCAGCTCACCCCCGAGCGGGGGCTCTGGAAACACCATATATTTT.

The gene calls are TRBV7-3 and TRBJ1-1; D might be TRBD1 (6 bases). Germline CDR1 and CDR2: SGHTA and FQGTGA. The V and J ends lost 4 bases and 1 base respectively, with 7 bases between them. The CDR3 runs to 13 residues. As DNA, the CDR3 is TGTGCCAGCAGCTGGGGACAGAACACTGAAGCTTTCTTT. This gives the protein CASSWGQNTEAFF.

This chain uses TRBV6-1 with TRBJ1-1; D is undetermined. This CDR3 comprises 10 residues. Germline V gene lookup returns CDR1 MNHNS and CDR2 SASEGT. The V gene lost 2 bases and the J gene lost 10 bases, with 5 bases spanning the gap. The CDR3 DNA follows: TGTGCCAGCAGTGAACTGCGAGCTTTCTTT. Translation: CASSELRAFF.

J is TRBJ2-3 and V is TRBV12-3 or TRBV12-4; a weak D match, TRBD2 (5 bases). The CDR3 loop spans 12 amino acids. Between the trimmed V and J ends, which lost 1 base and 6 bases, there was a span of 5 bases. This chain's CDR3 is CASSLGRDTQYF. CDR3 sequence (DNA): TGTGCCAGCAGTTTAGGGAGGGATACGCAGTATTTT.

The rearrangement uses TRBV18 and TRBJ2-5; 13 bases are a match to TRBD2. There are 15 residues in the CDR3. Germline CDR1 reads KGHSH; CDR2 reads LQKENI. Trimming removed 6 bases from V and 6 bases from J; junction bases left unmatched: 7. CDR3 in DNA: TGTGCCAGCTCCCTGGGACTAGCGGGAATAAAGACCCAGTACTTC. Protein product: CASSLGLAGIKTQYF.

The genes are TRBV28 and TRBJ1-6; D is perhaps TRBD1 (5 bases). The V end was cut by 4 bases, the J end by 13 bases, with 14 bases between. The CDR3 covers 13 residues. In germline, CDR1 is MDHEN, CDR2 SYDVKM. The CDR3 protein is CASSSGGIGPLHF. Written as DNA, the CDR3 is TGTGCCAGCAGTTCCGGGGGTATAGGGCCCCTCCACTTT.

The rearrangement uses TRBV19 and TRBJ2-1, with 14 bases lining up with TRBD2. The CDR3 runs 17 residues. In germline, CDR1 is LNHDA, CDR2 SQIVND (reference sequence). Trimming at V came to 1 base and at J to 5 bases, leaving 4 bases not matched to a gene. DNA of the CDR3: TGTGCCAGTAGTATAGGGACTAGCGGGGGGTACAACAATGAGCAGTTCTTC. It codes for CASSIGTSGGYNNEQFF.

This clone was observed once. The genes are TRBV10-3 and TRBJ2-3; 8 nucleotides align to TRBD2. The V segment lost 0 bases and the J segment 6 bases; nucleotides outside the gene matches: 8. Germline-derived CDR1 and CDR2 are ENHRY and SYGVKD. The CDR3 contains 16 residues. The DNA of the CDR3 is TGTGCCATCAGTGAGTCGGGGGAGCGGGGGCGCGATACGCAGTATTTT. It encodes CAISESGERGRDTQYF.

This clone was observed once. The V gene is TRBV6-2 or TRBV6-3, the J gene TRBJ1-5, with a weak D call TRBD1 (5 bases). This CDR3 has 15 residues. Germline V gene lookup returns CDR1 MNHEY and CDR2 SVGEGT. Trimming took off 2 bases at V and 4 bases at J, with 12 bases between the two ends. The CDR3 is CASSYNTGGNQPQHF. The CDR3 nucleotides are TGTGCCAGCAGTTACAACACGGGGGGGAATCAGCCCCAGCATTTT.

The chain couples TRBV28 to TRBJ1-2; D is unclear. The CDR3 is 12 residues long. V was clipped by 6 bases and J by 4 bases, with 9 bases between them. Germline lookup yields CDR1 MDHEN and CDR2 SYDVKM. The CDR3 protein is CASSRAIYGYTF. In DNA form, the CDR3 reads TGTGCCAGCAGCCGAGCCATCTATGGCTACACCTTC.

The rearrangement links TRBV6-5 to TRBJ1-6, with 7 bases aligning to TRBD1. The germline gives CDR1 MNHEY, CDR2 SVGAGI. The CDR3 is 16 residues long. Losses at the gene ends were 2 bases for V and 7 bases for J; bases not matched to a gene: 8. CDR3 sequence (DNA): TGTGCCAGCAGTTACACCGGACAGGCGGGGAATTCACCCCTCCACTTT. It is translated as CASSYTGQAGNSPLHF.

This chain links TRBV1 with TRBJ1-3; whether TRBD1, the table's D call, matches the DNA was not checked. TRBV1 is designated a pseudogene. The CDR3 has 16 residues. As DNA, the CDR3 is TGCACCAGCAGCCAAGATCCCCAGGGCTCTGGAAACACCATATATTTT. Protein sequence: CTSSQDPQGSGNTIYF.

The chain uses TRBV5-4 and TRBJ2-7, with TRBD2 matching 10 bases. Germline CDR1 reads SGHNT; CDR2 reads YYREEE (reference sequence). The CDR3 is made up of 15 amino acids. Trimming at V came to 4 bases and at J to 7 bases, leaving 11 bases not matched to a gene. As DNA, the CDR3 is TGTGCCAGCAGCCCGGCACTAGCGGGGACTGAGGAGCAGTACTTC. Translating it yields CASSPALAGTEEQYF.

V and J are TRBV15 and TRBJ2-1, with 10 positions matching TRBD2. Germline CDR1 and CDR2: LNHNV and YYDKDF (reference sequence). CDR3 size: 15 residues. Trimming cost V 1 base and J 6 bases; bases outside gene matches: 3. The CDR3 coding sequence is TGTGCCACCAGCAGAGGGAGCGGGGGGGCCAATGAGCAGTTCTTC. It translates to CATSRGSGGANEQFF.

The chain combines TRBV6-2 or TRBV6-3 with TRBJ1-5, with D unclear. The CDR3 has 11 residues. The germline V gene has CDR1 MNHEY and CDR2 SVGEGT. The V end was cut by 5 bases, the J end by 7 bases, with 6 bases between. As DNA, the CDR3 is TGTGCCAGCAGTGAGGGCCAGCCCCAGCATTTT. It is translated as CASSEGQPQHF.

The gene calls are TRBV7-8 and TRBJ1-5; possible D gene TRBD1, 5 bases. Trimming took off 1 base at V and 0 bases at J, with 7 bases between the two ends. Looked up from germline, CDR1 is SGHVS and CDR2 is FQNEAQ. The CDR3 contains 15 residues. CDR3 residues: CASSLVGGSNQPQHF. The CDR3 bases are TGTGCCAGCAGCTTAGTCGGGGGTAGCAATCAGCCCCAGCATTTT.

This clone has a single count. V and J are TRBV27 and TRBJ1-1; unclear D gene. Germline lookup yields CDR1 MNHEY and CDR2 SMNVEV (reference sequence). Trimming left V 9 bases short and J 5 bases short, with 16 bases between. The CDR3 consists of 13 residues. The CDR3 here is CASHVRRGTEAFF. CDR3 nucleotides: TGTGCCAGTCATGTGAGGCGTGGGACTGAAGCTTTCTTT.

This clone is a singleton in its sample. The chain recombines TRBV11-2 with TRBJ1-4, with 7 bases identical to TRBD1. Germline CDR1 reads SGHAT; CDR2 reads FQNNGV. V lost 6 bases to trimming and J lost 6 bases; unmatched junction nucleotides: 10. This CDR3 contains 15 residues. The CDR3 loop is CASSPQRQGDEKLFF. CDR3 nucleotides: TGTGCCAGCAGTCCCCAGAGGCAGGGGGATGAAAAACTGTTTTTT.

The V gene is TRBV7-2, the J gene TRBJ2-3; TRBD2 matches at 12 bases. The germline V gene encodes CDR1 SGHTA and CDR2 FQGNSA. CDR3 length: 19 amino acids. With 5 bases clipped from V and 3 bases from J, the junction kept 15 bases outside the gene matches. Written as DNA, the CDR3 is TGTGCCAGCAGCGTCACGCGCCCGACTAGCGGGAGCCCTACAGATACGCAGTATTTT. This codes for CASSVTRPTSGSPTDTQYF.

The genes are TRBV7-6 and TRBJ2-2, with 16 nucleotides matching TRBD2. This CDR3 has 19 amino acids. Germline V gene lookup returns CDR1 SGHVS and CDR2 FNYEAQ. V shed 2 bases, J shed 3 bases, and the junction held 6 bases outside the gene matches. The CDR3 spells CASSLPGLAGGMDTGELFF. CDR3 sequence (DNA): TGTGCCAGCAGCTTACCGGGACTAGCGGGGGGGATGGACACCGGGGAGCTGTTTTTT.

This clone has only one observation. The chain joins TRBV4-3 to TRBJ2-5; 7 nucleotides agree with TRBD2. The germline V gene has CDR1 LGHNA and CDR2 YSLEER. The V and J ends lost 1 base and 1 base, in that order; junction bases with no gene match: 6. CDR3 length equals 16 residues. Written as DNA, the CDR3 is TGCGCCAGCAGCCAAGGCGTTGGGGGGGGCCAAGAGACCCAGTACTTC. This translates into CASSQGVGGGQETQYF.

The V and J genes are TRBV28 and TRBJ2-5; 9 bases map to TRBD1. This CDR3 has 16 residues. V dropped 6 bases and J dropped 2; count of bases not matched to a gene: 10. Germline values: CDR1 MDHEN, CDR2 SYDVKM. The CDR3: CASSPGQTGGQETQYF. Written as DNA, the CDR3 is TGTGCCAGCAGCCCCGGGCAGACAGGGGGACAAGAGACCCAGTACTTC.

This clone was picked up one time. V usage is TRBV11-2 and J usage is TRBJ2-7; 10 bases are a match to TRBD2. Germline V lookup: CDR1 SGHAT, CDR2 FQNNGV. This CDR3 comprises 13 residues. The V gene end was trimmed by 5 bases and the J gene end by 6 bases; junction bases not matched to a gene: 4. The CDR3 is CASSPEREGEQYF. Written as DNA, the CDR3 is TGTGCCAGCAGCCCGGAGCGGGAGGGCGAGCAGTACTTC.

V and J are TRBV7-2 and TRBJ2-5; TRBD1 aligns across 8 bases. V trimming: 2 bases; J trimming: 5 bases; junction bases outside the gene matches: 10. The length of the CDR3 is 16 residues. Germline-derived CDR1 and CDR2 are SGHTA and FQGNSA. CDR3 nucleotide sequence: TGTGCCAGCAGCTTAATAGGACAGGGTACGATGGAGACCCAGTACTTC. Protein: CASSLIGQGTMETQYF.

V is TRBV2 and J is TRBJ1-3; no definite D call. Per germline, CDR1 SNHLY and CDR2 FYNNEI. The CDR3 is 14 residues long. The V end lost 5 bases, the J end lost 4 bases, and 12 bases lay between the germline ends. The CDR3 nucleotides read TGTGCCAGCAGTATTGGACCGGGGGGAAACACCATATATTTT. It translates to CASSIGPGGNTIYF. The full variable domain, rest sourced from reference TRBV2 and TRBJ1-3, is EPEVTQTPSHQVTQMGQEVILRCVPISNHLYFYWYRQILGQKVEFLVSFYNNEISEKSEIFDDQFSVERPDGSNFTLKIRSTKLEDSAMYFCASSIGPGGNTIYFGEGSWLTVV.

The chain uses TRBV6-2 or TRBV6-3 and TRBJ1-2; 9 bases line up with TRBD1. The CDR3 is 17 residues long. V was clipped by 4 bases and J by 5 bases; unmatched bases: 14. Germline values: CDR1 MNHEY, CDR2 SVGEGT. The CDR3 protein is CASSSDRGPQGPYGYTF. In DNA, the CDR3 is TGTGCCAGCAGTTCGGACAGGGGACCTCAAGGGCCGTATGGCTACACCTTC.